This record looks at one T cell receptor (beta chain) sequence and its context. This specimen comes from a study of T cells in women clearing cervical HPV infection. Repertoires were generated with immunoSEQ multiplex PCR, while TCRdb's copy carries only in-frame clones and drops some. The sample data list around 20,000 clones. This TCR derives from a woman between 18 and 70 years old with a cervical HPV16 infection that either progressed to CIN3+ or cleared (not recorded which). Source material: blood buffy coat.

The CDR3 bases that were read are TGTGCCAGCAGCATTCCGGGACAGGGGATCAACGAG. It codes for CASSIPGQGINE. The full CDR3 sequence reads CASSIPGQGINEQYF. The J gene is TRBJ2-7, the V gene TRBV5-4; 10 bases match TRBD1. The sequenced fragment ends 3 residues before the CDR3 boundary, so the rest is inferred from the germline J gene. The CDR3 totals 15 residues. Germline V CDR1 and CDR2: SGHNT, YYREEE (reference sequence). V lost 4 bases to trimming and J lost 5 bases; unmatched junction nucleotides: 9.